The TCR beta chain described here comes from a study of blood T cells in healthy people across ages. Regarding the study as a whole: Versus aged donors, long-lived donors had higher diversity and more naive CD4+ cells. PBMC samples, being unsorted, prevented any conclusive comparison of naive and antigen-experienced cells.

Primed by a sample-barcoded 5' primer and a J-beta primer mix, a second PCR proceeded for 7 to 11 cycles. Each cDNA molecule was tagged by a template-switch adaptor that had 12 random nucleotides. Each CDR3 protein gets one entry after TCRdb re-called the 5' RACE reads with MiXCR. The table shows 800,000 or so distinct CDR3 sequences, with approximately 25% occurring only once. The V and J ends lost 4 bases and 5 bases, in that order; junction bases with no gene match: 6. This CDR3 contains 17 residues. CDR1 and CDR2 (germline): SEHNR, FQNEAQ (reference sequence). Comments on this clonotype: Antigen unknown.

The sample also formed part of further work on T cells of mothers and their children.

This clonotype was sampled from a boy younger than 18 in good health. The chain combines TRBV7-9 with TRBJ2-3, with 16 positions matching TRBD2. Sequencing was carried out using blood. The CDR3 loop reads CASSWGLAGGPIDTQYF. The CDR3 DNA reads TGTGCCAGCAGCTGGGGACTAGCGGGAGGGCCGATAGATACGCAGTATTTT.